This TCR beta chain was sequenced during a study of T cell repertoires in cytomegalovirus infection. Study details: Recently identified HLA-C-restricted CMV epitopes and well-studied HLA-B-restricted CMV epitopes were used by the study. CMV infection and matching HLA type were both indicated by public TCR beta signatures. Notes on the study in general: Pooled public TCR beta family frequency picked out CMV carriers with the relevant HLA. Dominating the ex vivo response were HLA-C-restricted CMV-specific TCR beta clonotypes.

The germline gives CDR1 MNHEY, CDR2 SVGAGI. There are 14 residues in the CDR3. V lost 2 bases, J lost 8 bases, and 8 bases stayed unmatched. TCRdb analysed the reads with MiXCR anew, one entry per CDR3 protein. In the table there are approximately 910,000 distinct CDR3 sequences, approximately 31% of which are singletons. On this clonotype: Its cognate antigen is unknown.

This clonotype originated in a human donor in good health (CMV status not recorded). Some clones in this sample may be carry-over from other donors' samples. The gene calls are TRBV6-5 and TRBJ1-1, with 7 bases matching TRBD1. The sequencing used cultured CD8+ T cells from PBMCs, collected from culture after CMV antigen stimulation. The chain's CDR3 is CASSYGRGLGEAFF. CDR3 DNA: TGTGCCAGCAGTTACGGCAGGGGGTTGGGGGAAGCTTTCTTT.